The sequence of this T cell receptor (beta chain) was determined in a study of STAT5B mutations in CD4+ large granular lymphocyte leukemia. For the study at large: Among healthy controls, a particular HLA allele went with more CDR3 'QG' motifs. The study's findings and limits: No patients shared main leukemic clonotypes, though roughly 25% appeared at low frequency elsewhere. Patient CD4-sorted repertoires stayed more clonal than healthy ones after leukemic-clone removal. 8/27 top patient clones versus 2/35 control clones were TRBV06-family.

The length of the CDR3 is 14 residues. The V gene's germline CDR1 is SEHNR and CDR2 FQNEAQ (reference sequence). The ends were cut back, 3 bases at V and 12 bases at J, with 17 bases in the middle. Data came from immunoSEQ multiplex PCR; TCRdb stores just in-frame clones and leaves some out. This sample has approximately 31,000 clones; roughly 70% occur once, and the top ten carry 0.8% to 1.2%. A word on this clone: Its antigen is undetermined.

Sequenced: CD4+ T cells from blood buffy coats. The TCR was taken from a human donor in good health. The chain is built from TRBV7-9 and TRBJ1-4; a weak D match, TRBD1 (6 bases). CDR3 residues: CASSLGWTASELFF. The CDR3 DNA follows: TGTGCCAGCAGCTTGGGTTGGACAGCCTCGGAACTGTTTTTT. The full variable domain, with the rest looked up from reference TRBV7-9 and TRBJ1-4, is DTGVSQNPRHKITKRGQNVTFRCDPISEHNRLYWYRQTLGQGPEFLTYFQNEAQLEKSRLLSDRFSAERPKGSFSTLEIQRTEQGDSAMYLCASSLGWTASELFFGSGTQLSVL.